These 12 T cell receptor beta chains originate from one sample sequenced in a study of blood T cells in healthy people across ages. Together with a sample-barcoded 5' primer, a J-beta primer mix was included in a second PCR lasting about 6 to 11 cycles. TCRdb re-derived calls from the 5' RACE reads in MiXCR, one entry per CDR3 protein. The sample holds about 1.4 million distinct CDR3 sequences, approximately 59% seen once. The source material was blood. The receptors were gathered from a young man in good health.

The chain combines TRBV7-8 with TRBJ2-6; no clear D gene. The germline gives CDR1 SGHVS, CDR2 FQNEAQ. CDR3 size: 18 residues. The germline V and J ends were trimmed by 1 base and 0 bases, with 13 bases remaining between them. The CDR3 sequence: CASSLVVVRFSGANVLTF. CDR3 nucleotide sequence: TGTGCCAGCAGCTTAGTGGTAGTCAGATTCTCTGGGGCCAACGTCCTGACTTTC.

This clonotype was seen more than once but under ten times. This chain uses TRBV29-1 with TRBJ2-5, with 7 bases matching TRBD1. The CDR3 totals 14 residues. V lost 7 bases, J lost 1 base, and 9 bases stayed unmatched. Germline loops: CDR1 SQVTM, CDR2 ANQGSEA. The CDR3 spells CSATGTKFQETQYF. DNA of the CDR3: TGCAGCGCGACAGGGACCAAATTCCAAGAGACCCAGTACTTC.

This clonotype turned up a few times. This chain links TRBV5-1 with TRBJ2-1, with D uncertain. The V gene's germline CDR1 is SGHRS and CDR2 YFSETQ. The germline V and J ends were trimmed by 1 base and 4 bases, with 15 bases remaining between them. The CDR3 consists of 16 residues. This CDR3 reads CASSLSRQRAYNEQFF. As DNA, the CDR3 is TGCGCCAGCAGCTTGTCGCGGCAGCGAGCTTACAATGAGCAGTTCTTC. The full variable domain, rest sourced from reference TRBV5-1 and TRBJ2-1, is KAGVTQTPRYLIKTRGQQVTLSCSPISGHRSVSWYQQTPGQGLQFLFEYFSETQRNKGNFPGRFSGRQFSNSRSEMNVSTLELGDSALYLCASSLSRQRAYNEQFFGPGTRLTVL.

This clonotype was seen a few times. The DNA for the CDR3 is TGTGCCAGCAGCCAACTAGGTAGCTATGGCTACACCTTC. It codes for CASSQLGSYGYTF. The chain is built from TRBV5-6 and TRBJ1-2; no clear D gene. The CDR3 runs 13 residues. Trimming pared 4 bases from V and 4 bases from J, leaving 11 bases between. CDR1 is SGHDT, CDR2 YYEEEE, per germline.

A few counts support this clonotype. The CDR3 protein is CASSRLYEQFF. CDR3 sequence (DNA): TGTGCCAGCAGTAGGCTCTATGAGCAGTTCTTC. The chain has TRBV12-3 or TRBV12-4 and TRBJ2-1; D unclear. The CDR3 runs 11 residues. V lost 5 bases to trimming and J lost 8 bases, with 7 bases between them.

The chain recombines TRBV6-2 or TRBV6-3 with TRBJ2-3; TRBD2 matches at 12 bases. Per the germline V gene, CDR1 is MNHEY and CDR2 is SVGEGT. The trim removed 5 bases at V and 8 bases at J, leaving 8 bases unmatched. The CDR3 spans 15 residues. CDR3 coding DNA: TGTGCCAGCAGTCCAAGACTAGCGGGGGCTTCTACGCAGTATTTT. It specifies CASSPRLAGASTQYF.

This clonotype was seen a handful of times. The chain carries TRBV12-3 or TRBV12-4 and TRBJ1-1; 8 bases agree with TRBD1. This CDR3 has 13 amino acids. J lost 8 bases, V lost 6 bases, and 8 bases had no gene match. CDR3 DNA: TGTGCCAGCAGCCCGGGACAGGCCAGCGAAGCTTTCTTT. This sequence encodes CASSPGQASEAFF.

The chain employs TRBV7-8 and TRBJ2-6; 7 positions match TRBD1. The germline CDR1 and CDR2 sequences are SGHVS and FQNEAQ. The CDR3 runs 14 residues. V shed 0 bases, J shed 13 bases, and the junction held 6 bases outside the gene matches. CDR3: CASSLAQGPGVLTF. The CDR3 coding sequence is TGTGCCAGCAGCTTAGCACAGGGGCCAGGGGTCCTGACTTTC.

The V gene is TRBV11-2, the J gene TRBJ2-3, with D uncertain. CDR3 size: 15 residues. Trimming stripped 5 bases from V and 4 bases from J, with 16 bases between. From germline, CDR1 is SGHAT and CDR2 FQNNGV. The CDR3 coding sequence is TGTGCCAGCAGCCCCGGTCCAGACGTCCCAGATACGCAGTATTTT. Protein: CASSPGPDVPDTQYF. Full variable domain (missing parts from reference TRBV11-2 and TRBJ2-3): EAGVAQSPRYKIIEKRQSVAFWCNPISGHATLYWYQQILGQGPKLLIQFQNNGVVDDSQLPKDRFSAERLKGVDSTLKIQPAKLEDSAVYLCASSPGPDVPDTQYFGPGTRLTVL.

The CDR3 nucleotides are TGTGCCAGCAGCTTAGAACTCAGTTCTAATTCACCCCTCCACTTT. This gives the protein CASSLELSSNSPLHF. The gene calls are TRBV7-6 and TRBJ1-6; no definite D call. The CDR3 loop spans 15 amino acids. Germline values: CDR1 SGHVS, CDR2 FNYEAQ. V gave up 1 base and J gave up 6 bases, with 10 bases separating them.

This clonotype was observed a few times. This chain uses TRBV6-2 or TRBV6-3 with TRBJ1-4; D unresolved. The CDR3 runs 15 residues. Trimming removed 2 bases from V and 0 bases from J, with 7 bases in between. Per the germline V gene, CDR1 is MNHEY and CDR2 is SVGEGT. The CDR3 sequence: CASSYRVATNEKLFF. The CDR3 DNA follows: TGTGCCAGCAGTTACAGGGTTGCAACTAATGAAAAACTGTTTTTT.

The chain links TRBV6-5 to TRBJ2-5; D is unclear. The V and J ends lost 1 base and 4 bases respectively, with 10 bases between them. This CDR3 region has 14 residues. Looked up from germline, CDR1 is MNHEY and CDR2 is SVGAGI. In nucleotides, the CDR3 is TGTGCCAGCAGTTACTATCCCGTTAGAGAGACCCAGTACTTC. This codes for CASSYYPVRETQYF.